This is a list of T cell receptor beta chains from one sample in a study of CD8+ T cells in alopecia areata. The table came from immunoSEQ multiplex PCR; TCRdb's copy has only in-frame clones and leaves some out. The sample holds fewer than 250,000 clones, more than 50% seen once. Sequences were derived from CD4+ T cells sorted from blood, sampled at week 24, from a patient treated with tofacitinib. These receptors were taken from a human donor with alopecia areata. Both conserved end residues are trimmed from each CDR3. Each record gives: V gene, CDR3 protein.

v_call: TRBV12-5; cdr3_aa: ASGSSPSRDHYGYT
v_call: TRBV29-1; cdr3_aa: SVEGDRGHDEKLF
v_call: TRBV5-6; cdr3_aa: ASSLTGGGQPQH
v_call: TRBV27; cdr3_aa: ASSSWGSTDTQY
v_call: TRBV5-1; cdr3_aa: ASSFRSEGITDTQY
v_call: TRBV30; cdr3_aa: AWSEQSGGKLF
v_call: TRBV4-3; cdr3_aa: ASSQGSGDPYGYT
v_call: TRBV29-1; cdr3_aa: SVEGAEGMVEKLF
v_call: TRBV6-5; cdr3_aa: ASSPPGNSEAF
v_call: TRBV6-1; cdr3_aa: ASSELGSSTDTQY
v_call: TRBV29-1; cdr3_aa: SVSFQGPNTGELF
v_call: TRBV4-3; cdr3_aa: ASSQVRGAGQPQH
v_call: TRBV5-1; cdr3_aa: ASSLDRYHSGANVLT